The 10 T cell receptor beta chains presented below share a single source sample, sequenced in a study of T-cell reconstitution after alpha-beta-depleted transplantation in children. Unique molecular identifiers featured in how the TCRbeta library was prepared. Each CDR3 protein is one row after TCRdb ran MiXCR on the PCR reads. Among 150,000 to 200,000 distinct CDR3 sequences listed, approximately 6.6% were seen once. The sequences come from PBMCs from the stem cell graft donor, collected from the stem cell graft. The receptors originated from a human donor who donated a stem cell graft to a child with Wiskott-Aldrich syndrome.

Many counts were recorded for this clonotype. The rearrangement uses TRBV6-4 and TRBJ2-5; 8 bases are shared with TRBD1. The CDR3 runs 14 residues. J gave up 6 bases and V 2 bases, and 5 bases lay outside the gene matches. Germline values: CDR1 MRHNA, CDR2 SNTAGT. The CDR3 region is CASSDPDRAKTQYF. CDR3 bases: TGTGCCAGCAGTGACCCGGACAGGGCGAAGACCCAGTACTTC.

The chain has TRBV6-2 or TRBV6-3 and TRBJ2-2; D gene uncertain. V was pared by 4 bases and J by 7 bases, with 16 bases between. The germline V gene encodes CDR1 MNHEY and CDR2 SVGEGT. The CDR3 covers 15 residues. The CDR3 spells CASSSPPPWGGELFF. The DNA for the CDR3 is TGTGCCAGCAGTTCACCCCCGCCTTGGGGCGGGGAGCTGTTTTTT.

V and J are TRBV4-3 and TRBJ2-5; 7 bases line up with TRBD2. CDR3 length: 17 residues. With 0 bases clipped from V and 2 bases from J, the junction kept 9 bases outside the gene matches. Germline CDR1 and CDR2: LGHNA and YSLEER. The CDR3 reads CASSQDTPGLQQETQYF. The CDR3 region has the DNA TGCGCCAGCAGCCAAGATACGCCGGGACTACAACAAGAGACCCAGTACTTC.

The genes are TRBV23-1 and TRBJ2-5; 8 bases map to TRBD1. TRBV23-1 is an open reading frame whose function is uncertain. Trimming at V came to 2 bases and at J to 3 bases, leaving 5 bases not matched to a gene. The CDR3 is 15 amino acids. CDR3 nucleotide sequence: TGCGCCAGCAGTCAAAGGGACAGGAAGAAAGAGACCCAGTACTTC. Encoded protein: CASSQRDRKKETQYF.

The chain recombines TRBV18 with TRBJ2-1; D is perhaps TRBD1 (5 bases). Trimming pared 1 base from V and 5 bases from J, leaving 18 bases between. This CDR3 comprises 17 residues. Germline V lookup: CDR1 KGHSH, CDR2 LQKENI. Here the CDR3 reads CASSPLPPGLWDNEQFF. The CDR3 region has the DNA TGTGCCAGCTCACCACTTCCTCCAGGGCTTTGGGACAATGAGCAGTTCTTC.

This clonotype was observed many times. The V call is TRBV29-1, the J call TRBJ2-5, with 7 nucleotides matching TRBD1. Germline trimming cut 6 bases from V and 5 bases from J; bases unmatched to any gene: 12. The CDR3 sequence is 14 residues long. Germline V gene data show CDR1 as SQVTM and CDR2 as ANQGSEA. CDR3 sequence reads: CSVVPGQNRETQYF. The CDR3 coding sequence is TGCAGCGTAGTCCCGGGACAGAATCGGGAGACCCAGTACTTC. Full variable domain (outside the CDR3, taken from reference TRBV29-1 and TRBJ2-5): SAVISQKPSRDICQRGTSLTIQCQVDSQVTMMFWYRQQPGQSLTLIATANQGSEATYESGFVIDKFPISRPNLTFSTLTVSNMSPEDSSIYLCSVVPGQNRETQYFGPGTRLLVL.

This clonotype showed up many times. The chain combines TRBV12-3 or TRBV12-4 with TRBJ1-1; D gene unclear. CDR3 length: 12 amino acids. The germline V and J ends were trimmed by 6 bases and 5 bases, with 10 bases remaining between them. CDR3 sequence (DNA): TGTGCCAGCAGCCCCTTCAATACTGAAGCTTTCTTT. The encoded protein is CASSPFNTEAFF.

This clonotype was seen a handful of times. V usage is TRBV7-8 and J usage is TRBJ1-3; D not resolved. The CDR3 is made up of 15 amino acids. V lost 4 bases and J 1 base, leaving 11 bases between the germline ends. CDR1 SGHVS and CDR2 FQNEAQ come from the germline V gene. CDR3: CASSSTDGSGNTIYF. CDR3 DNA: TGTGCCAGCAGCTCAACCGATGGGTCTGGAAACACCATATATTTT.

This clonotype was seen a few times. The CDR3 sequence is CSVEVATEAFF. CDR3 nucleotides: TGCAGCGTTGAAGTTGCCACTGAAGCTTTCTTT. The V and J genes are TRBV29-1 and TRBJ1-1, with D uncertain. The CDR3 sequence is 11 residues long. The germline V and J ends were trimmed by 1 base and 4 bases, with 4 bases remaining between them. Germline CDR1 and CDR2: SQVTM and ANQGSEA.

This clonotype came up many times. The J gene is TRBJ2-3, the V gene TRBV20-1; tentatively, D is TRBD2 (6 bases). CDR3 length: 15 amino acids. Germline V gene sequence: CDR1 DFQATT, CDR2 SNEGSKA (reference sequence). The V end lost 3 bases, the J end lost 6 bases, and 19 bases lay between the germline ends. CDR3 in amino acids: CSASRGSSGVDTQYF. The DNA for the CDR3 is TGCAGTGCTAGTCGCGGCAGCTCGGGGGTGGATACGCAGTATTTT.